The entry below gives a single T cell receptor beta chain sequence along with its context. CDR3 length: 16 amino acids. Trimming left V 5 bases short and J 3 bases short, with 20 bases between. CDR1 and CDR2 (germline): MDHEN, SYDVKM. TCRbeta library preparation incorporated unique molecular identifiers. MiXCR, applied by TCRdb to the PCR reads, yields one record per CDR3 protein. The sample lists 200,000 to 250,000 distinct CDR3 sequences; more than 10% were seen once. This sample was taken from a study of T-cell reconstitution after alpha-beta-depleted transplantation in children. The chain links TRBV28 to TRBJ2-7; TRBD1 is a possible D gene (6 bases). The clonotype originates from a human donor who donated a stem cell graft to a child with acute lymphoblastic leukemia. Sequencing was performed on PBMCs from the stem cell graft donor, taken from the stem cell graft. The CDR3 region has the DNA TGTGCCAGCAGTGCTATTTCGCAACAGGGCTTCTACGAGCAGTACTTC. This translates into CASSAISQQGFYEQYF.